This T cell receptor (beta chain) was observed in a study of T cell responses to AZD1222 COVID-19 vaccine. The method was immunoSEQ multiplex PCR; TCRdb's version includes in-frame clones alone and lacks a portion of them. The sample shows about 220,000 clones, under 95% of them seen only once. CDR3 length: 13 amino acids. V shed 3 bases and J shed 8 bases, with 10 bases lying between them. The germline CDR1 and CDR2 sequences are KGHDR and SFDVKD. This clone has just one count. The receptor was isolated from an adult in good health. The sequences come from peripheral blood, collected on day 0 of MenACWY control vaccination. J is TRBJ2-1 and V is TRBV24-1; D unresolved. The CDR3 is CATSDPGWDEQFF. The CDR3 DNA sequence: TGTGCCACCAGTGATCCCGGGTGGGATGAGCAGTTCTTC.